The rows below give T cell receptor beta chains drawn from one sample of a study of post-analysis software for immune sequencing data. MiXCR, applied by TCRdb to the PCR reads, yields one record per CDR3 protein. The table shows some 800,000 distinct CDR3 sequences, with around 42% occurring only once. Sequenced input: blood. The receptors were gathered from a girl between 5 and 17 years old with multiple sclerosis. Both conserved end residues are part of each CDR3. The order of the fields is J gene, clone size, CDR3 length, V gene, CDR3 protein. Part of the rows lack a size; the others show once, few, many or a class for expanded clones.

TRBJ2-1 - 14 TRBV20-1 CSAPRQGASDEQFF
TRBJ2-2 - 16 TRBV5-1 CASSPSRASNTGELFF
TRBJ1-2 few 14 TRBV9 CASSAGGLVYGYTF
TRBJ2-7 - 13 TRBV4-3 CASSPWGGYEQYF
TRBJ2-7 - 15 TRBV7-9 CASSLALGLHYEQYF
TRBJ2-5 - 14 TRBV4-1 CASSEDRAQETQYF
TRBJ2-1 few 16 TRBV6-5 CASSYSGDLPYNEQFF
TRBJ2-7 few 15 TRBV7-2 CASSLAERGAYEQYF
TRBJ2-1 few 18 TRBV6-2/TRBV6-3 CASTGGLAGHQAYNEQFF
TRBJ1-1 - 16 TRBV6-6 CASSYSVSGANTEAFF
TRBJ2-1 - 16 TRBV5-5 CASSSGLAVSYNEQFF
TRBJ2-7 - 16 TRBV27 CASSLTYGGRSYEQYF
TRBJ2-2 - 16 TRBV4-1 CASSQGLAANTGELFF
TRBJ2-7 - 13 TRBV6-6 CASSRDRPYEQYF